This section outlines one T cell receptor (beta chain) sequence together with its context. In the original workflow: Reference gene primers were amplified, and this amplification served to estimate nucleated cell counts. TCRdb keeps only in-frame clones here, not all; method: immunoSEQ multiplex PCR. The DNA gave D and trimming, while V, J and clone size come from that table. The sample has under 14,000 clones, 70% to 90% seen once. The source of the sample is a study of blood T cell repertoires in COVID-19. Study-wide background: Spain, Italy and the United States supplied samples that represented acute and convalescent COVID-19.

This CDR3 contains 17 residues. Between the trimmed V and J ends, which lost 1 base and 6 bases, there was a span of 19 bases. The germline V gene has CDR1 GTSNPN and CDR2 SVGIG (reference sequence). The TCR was taken from a man younger than 40 with active or convalescent COVID-19. The sequenced material came from peripheral blood. The chain combines TRBV30 with TRBJ1-6; D is perhaps TRBD1 (6 bases). The CDR3 loop is CAWSAGLQQGGNSPLHF. The CDR3 DNA follows: TGTGCCTGGAGTGCTGGACTTCAACAGGGTGGTAATTCACCCCTCCACTTT.